These T cell receptor beta chains were read from a single sample in a study of Ad26.COV2.S vaccination and SARS-CoV-2 variants. The table came from immunoSEQ multiplex PCR; TCRdb's copy has only in-frame clones and leaves some out. This table holds about 680,000 clones, roughly 90% found once. Sequenced material: peripheral blood, taken in a trial of Ad26.COV2.S vaccine versus placebo. These receptor sequences come from a person between 18 and 65 years old who received the Ad26.COV2.S COVID-19 vaccine or a placebo. CDR3s include the opening cysteine and the closing phenylalanine or tryptophan. The order of the fields is J gene, D gene, clone size, V gene, CDR3 length, CDR3 protein, CDR3 DNA. A D gene is named only where the DNA matches it firmly. Size is stated for part of the rows, as once, few or many counts, or as a class when the clone is expanded.

TRBJ1-2 | NA | NA | TRBV18 | 15 | CASSPSGGWTYGYTF | TGTGCCAGCTCACCGTCGGGGGGCTGGACCTATGGCTACACCTTC
TRBJ2-7 | TRBD2 | NA | TRBV3-1/TRBV3-2 | 15 | CASSQDASGFYEQYF | TGTGCCAGCAGCCAAGATGCTAGCGGGTTCTACGAGCAGTACTTC
TRBJ2-5 | TRBD2 | NA | TRBV10-2 | 17 | CASNLAGGLYYQETQYF | TGCGCCAGCAACCTAGCGGGGGGGCTTTATTACCAAGAGACCCAGTACTTC
TRBJ1-4 | NA | NA | TRBV15 | 13 | CATSRDQNEKLFF | TGTGCCACCAGCAGAGATCAGAATGAAAAACTGTTTTTT
TRBJ1-4 | NA | NA | TRBV3-1/TRBV3-2 | 18 | CASSQDTPTGGRLEKLFF | TGTGCCAGCAGCCAAGATACGCCGACAGGAGGCCGTTTGGAAAAACTGTTTTTT
TRBJ2-1 | NA | NA | TRBV25-1 | 13 | CASSAGTYNEQFF | TGTGCCAGCAGTGCTGGGACTTACAATGAGCAGTTCTTC
TRBJ1-1 | NA | NA | TRBV13 | 12 | CASSLASTEAFF | TGTGCCAGCAGCTTAGCGTCGACTGAAGCTTTCTTT
TRBJ1-6 | NA | once | TRBV19 | 16 | CASSTGGGGSNSPLHF | TGTGCCAGTAGTACCGGAGGGGGGGGAAGTAATTCACCCCTCCACTTT
TRBJ2-7 | TRBD1 | NA | TRBV14 | 16 | CASSQGSTGALHEQYF | TGTGCCAGCAGCCAAGGATCTACAGGGGCGCTACACGAGCAGTACTTC
TRBJ1-1 | TRBD1 | NA | TRBV5-1 | 16 | CASSRGTGDMNTEAFF | TGCGCCAGCAGTCGGGGGACAGGGGATATGAACACTGAAGCTTTCTTT
TRBJ1-4 | NA | NA | TRBV5-1 | 16 | CASSPGRGATNEKLFF | TGCGCCAGCAGCCCGGGGAGGGGTGCAACTAATGAAAAACTGTTTTTT
TRBJ2-5 | TRBD2 | NA | TRBV15 | 16 | CATSRIGLAAQETQYF | TGTGCCACCAGCAGAATCGGACTAGCGGCCCAAGAGACCCAGTACTTC
TRBJ2-5 | TRBD2 | NA | TRBV7-9 | 14 | CASSLAGMGETQYF | TGTGCCAGCAGCCTAGCGGGGATGGGAGAGACCCAGTACTTC
TRBJ2-5 | NA | NA | TRBV5-1 | 15 | CASSLGTGKGETQYF | TGCGCCAGCAGCTTGGGAACAGGGAAGGGAGAGACCCAGTACTTC
TRBJ2-1 | TRBD2 | NA | TRBV19 | 14 | CASSNSGSGNEQFF | TGTGCCAGTAGTAATAGCGGGAGTGGGAATGAGCAGTTCTTC
TRBJ1-1 | NA | NA | TRBV19 | 19 | CASSTEGYRTDTMNTEAFF | TGTGCCAGTAGTACCGAGGGGTACCGAACGGACACTATGAACACTGAAGCTTTCTTT
TRBJ1-5 | NA | NA | TRBV2 | 18 | CASSELWGATGLNQPQHF | TGTGCCAGCAGTGAACTTTGGGGCGCGACAGGCCTCAATCAGCCCCAGCATTTT
TRBJ2-5 | TRBD1 | NA | TRBV24-1 | 15 | CATSETQGYQETQYF | TGTGCCACCAGTGAAACACAGGGGTACCAAGAGACCCAGTACTTC
TRBJ2-7 | NA | NA | TRBV6-5 | 16 | CASSYSGGRVSYEQYF | TGTGCCAGCAGTTACTCGGGGGGGCGCGTATCCTACGAGCAGTACTTC
TRBJ1-2 | NA | NA | TRBV7-2 | 14 | CASSFFGGNYGYTF | TGTGCCAGCAGCTTTTTCGGGGGTAACTATGGCTACACCTTC
TRBJ2-5 | TRBD1 | NA | TRBV24-1 | 16 | CAISSGTGGFQETQYF | TGTGCCATCTCTTCCGGGACAGGGGGGTTTCAAGAGACCCAGTACTTC
TRBJ2-1 | NA | NA | TRBV6-4 | 17 | CASSSRGVPMGYNEQFF | TGTGCCAGCAGCTCTCGCGGGGTCCCAATGGGTTACAATGAGCAGTTCTTC
TRBJ2-2 | NA | NA | TRBV10-2 | 14 | CASSPGHFTGELFF | TGCGCCAGTTCGCCGGGACACTTTACCGGGGAGCTGTTTTTT
TRBJ1-3 | NA | NA | TRBV12-3/TRBV12-4 | 12 | CASSTAGNTIYF | TGTGCCAGCAGCACTGCCGGAAACACCATATATTTT
TRBJ2-1 | NA | NA | TRBV7-3 | 18 | CASSQQGGRRRSPNEQFF | TGTGCCAGCAGCCAACAGGGTGGGCGACGAAGGTCCCCGAATGAGCAGTTCTTC
TRBJ2-7 | TRBD1 | NA | TRBV15 | 14 | CATSSLQGPLEQYF | TGTGCCACCAGCAGCTTACAGGGGCCCTTGGAGCAGTACTTC
TRBJ1-5 | NA | NA | TRBV30 | 14 | CAWSQGPVGQPQHF | TGTGCCTGGAGTCAGGGACCTGTAGGTCAGCCCCAGCATTTT
TRBJ2-3 | NA | NA | TRBV30 | 14 | CAWRGDGYTDTQYF | TGTGCCTGGAGGGGGGACGGCTACACAGATACGCAGTATTTT
TRBJ1-3 | NA | NA | TRBV5-4 | 15 | CASSLNTRSGNTIYF | TGTGCCAGCAGCTTGAATACCCGCTCTGGAAACACCATATATTTT
TRBJ1-4 | NA | NA | TRBV5-1 | 15 | CASSLTVTTNEKLFF | TGCGCCAGCAGCCTAACAGTGACAACTAATGAAAAACTGTTTTTT
TRBJ2-5 | NA | once | TRBV5-1 | 13 | CASSPTDGSHQYF | TGCGCCAGCAGCCCCACGGACGGGTCACACCAGTACTTC
TRBJ2-7 | NA | NA | TRBV27 | 14 | CASRRDSSSYEQYF | TGTGCCAGCAGGCGGGACAGTAGCTCCTACGAGCAGTACTTC
TRBJ1-4 | TRBD1 | NA | TRBV6-5 | 15 | CASRQAGTALEKLFF | TGTGCCAGCAGGCAAGCAGGGACAGCTCTTGAAAAACTGTTTTTT
TRBJ1-2 | NA | NA | TRBV29-1 | 10 | CLTERDGYTF | TGCCTTACGGAGAGGGATGGCTACACCTTC
TRBJ2-2 | TRBD2 | NA | TRBV5-1 | 20 | CASSYGVILAGGQNTGELFF | TGCGCCAGCAGCTATGGAGTGATACTAGCGGGAGGACAAAACACCGGGGAGCTGTTTTTT
TRBJ1-5 | NA | NA | TRBV10-2 | 13 | CASSETGNQPQHF | TGCGCCAGCAGTGAGACCGGCAATCAGCCCCAGCATTTT
TRBJ1-5 | NA | NA | TRBV6-5 | 13 | CAIDLGPHQPQHF | TGTGCCATCGATCTGGGTCCACATCAGCCCCAGCATTTT
TRBJ1-1 | TRBD1 | NA | TRBV18 | 16 | CASSPLDRGMNTEAFF | TGTGCCAGCTCACCACTTGACAGGGGTATGAACACTGAAGCTTTCTTT
TRBJ1-2 | TRBD1 | NA | TRBV25-1 | 13 | CASSAGQGYGYTF | TGTGCCAGCAGTGCGGGACAGGGGTATGGCTACACCTTC
TRBJ1-2 | NA | few | TRBV24-1 | 12 | CATSDTGSGYTF | TGTGCCACCAGTGATACAGGGTCTGGCTACACCTTC
TRBJ2-7 | NA | NA | TRBV10-3 | 11 | CAIRGRHEQYF | TGTGCCATCAGGGGGCGCCACGAGCAGTACTTC
TRBJ1-5 | TRBD1 | NA | TRBV5-6 | 14 | CASSLAGGNQPQHF | TGTGCCAGCAGCTTGGCAGGGGGGAATCAGCCCCAGCATTTT
TRBJ1-4 | NA | NA | TRBV6-5 | 15 | CASSLSLGANEKLFF | TGTGCCAGCAGTCTATCTCTGGGGGCTAATGAAAAACTGTTTTTT
TRBJ1-6 | NA | NA | TRBV27 | 14 | CASSLDRGNSPLHF | TGTGCCAGCAGTTTGGACAGAGGGAATTCACCCCTCCACTTT
TRBJ2-7 | NA | NA | TRBV7-2 | 14 | CASGGMGAAYEQYF | TGTGCCAGTGGGGGGATGGGTGCGGCCTACGAGCAGTACTTC
TRBJ1-4 | TRBD1 | NA | TRBV6-2/TRBV6-3 | 16 | CASSRPPGTGREKLFF | TGTGCCAGCAGTCGACCCCCCGGGACAGGTCGGGAAAAACTGTTTTTT